The 30 T cell receptor beta chains below come from one sample, sequenced in a study of CD8 T cells in Susac syndrome. cDNA came from roughly 0.47 to 1 ug RNA primed by random hexamers. From the immunoSEQ multiplex PCR reads, TCRdb called clonotypes with MiXCR, one entry per CDR3 protein. The repertoire includes under 150,000 distinct CDR3 sequences, roughly 94% of them detected once, and over 0.1% sits in the top ten. The sample was CD4+ T cells from PBMCs. These receptors originate from a human donor with multiple sclerosis.

The chain carries TRBV5-1 and TRBJ2-3; 7 bases map to TRBD2. The CDR3 is 16 residues long. Trimming cost V 0 bases and J 6 bases; bases outside gene matches: 10. Per the germline V gene, CDR1 is SGHRS and CDR2 is YFSETQ. Written as DNA, the CDR3 is TGCGCCAGCAGCTTGGAGGCTAGCGGAGCAGGGGATACGCAGTATTTT. Its translation: CASSLEASGAGDTQYF.

This sequence joins TRBV5-1 and TRBJ2-2; D remains unclear. The germline V gene has CDR1 SGHRS and CDR2 YFSETQ. The CDR3 consists of 15 residues. Trimming took off 0 bases at V and 1 base at J, with 7 bases between the two ends. CDR3 sequence: CASSLVQKNTGELFF. CDR3 coding DNA: TGCGCCAGCAGCTTGGTACAGAAGAACACCGGGGAGCTGTTTTTT.

The chain carries TRBV5-1 and TRBJ1-2, with D unresolved. V was clipped by 4 bases and J by 4 bases, with 11 bases between them. The V gene's germline CDR1 is SGHRS and CDR2 YFSETQ. This CDR3 spans 13 amino acids. Written as DNA, the CDR3 is TGCGCCAGCAGCCAAGGACTGTCCTATGGCTACACCTTC. It is translated as CASSQGLSYGYTF.

This rearrangement joins TRBV30 to TRBJ1-2; D is undetermined. CDR1 is GTSNPN and CDR2 is SVGIG in the germline V gene (reference sequence). With 5 bases removed from V and 9 bases from J, the gap between germline ends came to 13 bases. This CDR3 contains 11 residues. This CDR3 reads CAWAPTIRYTF. The CDR3 region has the DNA TGTGCCTGGGCTCCTACGATTCGCTACACCTTC.

Note on this clonotype: The junction does not match germline at one end; this may be a read error. The chain combines TRBV6-2 or TRBV6-3 with TRBJ1-2; D not resolved. Per the germline V gene, CDR1 is MNHEY and CDR2 is SVGEGT. CDR3 length: 13 residues. The CDR3 spells CASRADPFSLSAF. In DNA form, the CDR3 reads TGTGCCAGCAGAGCGGACCCTTTCTCCTTATCTGCCTTC.

The chain couples TRBV7-9 to TRBJ2-1; 9 bases are a match to TRBD1. The ends lost 6 bases at V and 14 bases at J; junction bases unmatched: 14. Germline CDR1 and CDR2: SEHNR and FQNEAQ (reference sequence). The CDR3 extends over 14 amino acids. DNA of the CDR3: TGTGCCAGCAGTCCCCTCCGTGGGGACAGGGCCGAGTTCTTC. This encodes CASSPLRGDRAEFF.

This clonotype was seen a single time. V gene TRBV2 combines with J gene TRBJ2-3, with D uncertain. CDR1 and CDR2 from the germline V gene are SNHLY and FYNNEI. The CDR3 runs to 13 residues. Trimming took off 8 bases at V and 1 base at J, with 10 bases between the two ends. The CDR3 DNA follows: TGTGCCAGCCTCGCGGAGCGCACAGATACGCAGTATTTT. Amino acids: CASLAERTDTQYF.

The genes are TRBV6-6 and TRBJ2-5; TRBD1 aligns across 7 bases. With 4 bases clipped from V and 1 base from J, the junction kept 3 bases outside the gene matches. This CDR3 contains 14 residues. Germline lookup yields CDR1 MNHNY and CDR2 SVGAGI (reference sequence). CDR3 amino acids: CASSSSGGQETQYF. CDR3 DNA: TGTGCCAGCAGTTCCTCAGGGGGCCAAGAGACCCAGTACTTC.

The gene calls are TRBV29-1 and TRBJ1-2, with a weak D call TRBD1 (5 bases). Germline V gives CDR1 SQVTM, CDR2 ANQGSEA. CDR3 length equals 16 residues. The V gene lost 3 bases and the J gene lost 5 bases, with 22 bases spanning the gap. CDR3 residues: CSVDHKVRARSYGYTF. The CDR3 region has the DNA TGCAGCGTTGATCATAAGGTCAGGGCTCGATCGTATGGCTACACCTTC.

The V gene is TRBV19, the J gene TRBJ2-7, with 9 bases identical to TRBD1. CDR3 size: 13 residues. The ends lost 6 bases at V and 5 bases at J; junction bases unmatched: 5. CDR1 and CDR2 from the germline V gene are LNHDA and SQIVND (reference sequence). CDR3: CASSPDRGNEQYF. DNA for the CDR3: TGTGCCAGTAGCCCGGACAGGGGAAACGAGCAGTACTTC.

This chain links TRBV7-3 with TRBJ1-1; a possible D gene is TRBD1 (6 bases). This CDR3 has 13 residues. Germline CDR1 reads SGHTA; CDR2 reads FQGTGA. V was trimmed by 4 bases and J by 3 bases, leaving 9 bases between them. The DNA for the CDR3 is TGTGCCAGCAGCTCGGACAGATACACTGAAGCTTTCTTT. Its protein product is CASSSDRYTEAFF.

The J gene is TRBJ1-3, the V gene TRBV29-1; no firm D call. The CDR3 loop spans 12 amino acids. In germline, CDR1 is SQVTM, CDR2 ANQGSEA. The V end lost 5 bases, the J end lost 0 bases, and 5 bases lay between the germline ends. The CDR3 bases are TGCAGCGTTAGGACCTCTGGAAACACCATATATTTT. Its translation: CSVRTSGNTIYF.

This chain uses TRBV4-1 with TRBJ2-1; D remains ambiguous. The CDR3 is made up of 14 amino acids. Trimming removed 0 bases at V and 7 bases at J, with 10 bases between. Germline V gives CDR1 MGHRA, CDR2 YSYEKL. CDR3 coding DNA: TGCGCCAGCAGCCAAGACTTCGGCCAGAATGAGCAGTTCTTC. It translates to CASSQDFGQNEQFF.

This rearrangement joins TRBV4-3 to TRBJ2-2; D not certain. Per germline, CDR1 LGHNA and CDR2 YSLEER. Trimming stripped 4 bases from V and 4 bases from J, with 10 bases between. The CDR3 runs to 14 residues. The chain's CDR3 is CASSPQEATGELFF. The CDR3 nucleotides read TGCGCCAGCAGCCCCCAAGAGGCCACCGGGGAGCTGTTTTTT.

This sequence joins TRBV27 and TRBJ2-1; D is perhaps TRBD2 (7 bases). The length of the CDR3 is 13 residues. Germline CDR1 MNHEY, CDR2 SMNVEV (reference sequence). V was clipped by 11 bases and J by 7 bases, with 18 bases between them. The CDR3, as DNA: TGTGCCGCCTGGAGGGGGGGAAAGAATGAGCAGTTCTTC. Translation gives CAAWRGGKNEQFF.

The chain is built from TRBV12-3 or TRBV12-4 and TRBJ1-1, with a weak D call TRBD1 (6 bases). Trimming shortened V by 6 bases and J by 5 bases, and 19 bases separated the two germline ends. CDR3 length equals 15 residues. The CDR3 loop is CASRPRTALGTEAFF. The CDR3 DNA reads TGTGCCAGCAGACCAAGGACAGCTCTAGGGACTGAAGCTTTCTTT.

The chain employs TRBV5-1 and TRBJ2-2, with D perhaps TRBD1 (6 bases). V was trimmed by 7 bases and J by 5 bases, leaving 15 bases between them. The germline V gene has CDR1 SGHRS and CDR2 YFSETQ. The length of the CDR3 is 14 residues. The DNA of the CDR3 is TGCGCCAGCCGAGGGGGAGAAGGGACCGGGGAGCTGTTTTTT. This gives the protein CASRGGEGTGELFF.

The chain uses TRBV6-5 and TRBJ1-5; perhaps TRBD1 as D (5 bases). V lost 10 bases to trimming and J lost 7 bases, with 20 bases between them. Germline V lookup: CDR1 MNHEY, CDR2 SVGAGI. The CDR3 extends over 14 amino acids. The CDR3 reads CATKLGGTGQPQHF. In DNA form, the CDR3 reads TGTGCCACCAAACTTGGGGGAACTGGGCAGCCCCAGCATTTT.

The chain has TRBV6-1 and TRBJ1-5, with D possibly matching TRBD1 (5 bases). The CDR3 is 14 amino acids. With 7 bases removed from V and 3 bases from J, the gap between germline ends came to 13 bases. Germline V lookup: CDR1 MNHNS, CDR2 SASEGT. The CDR3: CASTGGTNNQPQHF. The CDR3 region has the DNA TGTGCCAGCACCGGTGGGACGAACAATCAGCCCCAGCATTTT.

The gene calls are TRBV20-1 and TRBJ1-5, with TRBD1 matching over 9 bases. The ends lost 6 bases at V and 1 base at J; junction bases unmatched: 7. Germline V gives CDR1 DFQATT, CDR2 SNEGSKA (reference sequence). There are 15 residues in the CDR3. The CDR3: CSATGGVRSNQPQHF. CDR3 coding DNA: TGCAGTGCAACAGGGGGCGTAAGAAGCAATCAGCCCCAGCATTTT.

The rearrangement links TRBV18 to TRBJ1-2; D gene unclear. This CDR3 comprises 15 residues. Germline-derived CDR1 and CDR2 are KGHSH and LQKENI. V lost 0 bases and J 6 bases, leaving 14 bases between the germline ends. CDR3 sequence (DNA): TGTGCCAGCTCACCACCAAGGTCGGGGATCCATGGCTACACCTTC. Translated, it gives CASSPPRSGIHGYTF.

The chain links TRBV23-1 to TRBJ1-1; 7 bases map to TRBD1. TRBV23-1 has ORF status, its function being uncertain. The V gene end was trimmed by 9 bases and the J gene end by 3 bases; junction bases not matched to a gene: 10. The CDR3 consists of 14 residues. The CDR3 DNA reads TGCGCCAGGAAACCGACAGGGAGAGACACTGAAGCTTTCTTT. Amino acid sequence: CARKPTGRDTEAFF.

The chain couples TRBV30 to TRBJ2-1, with 12 bases lining up with TRBD2. This CDR3 spans 14 amino acids. The V gene's germline CDR1 is GTSNPN and CDR2 SVGIG (reference sequence). J was trimmed by 10 bases and V by 2 bases; bases with no gene match: 6. Here the CDR3 reads CAWSLAGGPREQFF. The DNA for the CDR3 is TGTGCCTGGAGTCTAGCGGGAGGGCCTAGAGAGCAGTTCTTC.

V and J are TRBV5-6 and TRBJ1-5; D is perhaps TRBD1 (5 bases). Germline lookup yields CDR1 SGHDT and CDR2 YYEEEE. The CDR3 sequence is 15 residues long. Between the trimmed V and J ends, which lost 5 bases and 3 bases, there was a span of 15 bases. CDR3 region: CASRLPGPPNQPQHF. The CDR3, as DNA: TGTGCCAGCAGACTGCCGGGACCCCCCAATCAGCCCCAGCATTTT.

This sequence joins TRBV7-9 and TRBJ1-6; 7 positions match TRBD1. The trim removed 8 bases at V and 5 bases at J, leaving 12 bases unmatched. The CDR3 loop spans 16 amino acids. Germline V lookup: CDR1 SEHNR, CDR2 FQNEAQ (reference sequence). DNA of the CDR3: TGTGCCAGCTCCTCACCGCTGGGACAGAATAATTCACCCCTCCACTTT. Encoded protein: CASSSPLGQNNSPLHF.

This clonotype has only a few counts. This sequence joins TRBV7-9 and TRBJ2-5, with D hard to call. This CDR3 is built from 13 residues. CDR1 and CDR2 (germline): SEHNR, FQNEAQ (reference sequence). V was trimmed by 2 bases and J by 7 bases, leaving 11 bases between them. The chain's CDR3 is CASSLITTRTQYF. The DNA of the CDR3 is TGTGCCAGCAGCTTAATTACTACCAGGACCCAGTACTTC.

V usage is TRBV5-1 and J usage is TRBJ2-7; D is unclear. V lost 0 bases to trimming and J lost 0 bases, with 7 bases between them. Germline CDR1 is SGHRS and CDR2 is YFSETQ. The CDR3 has 14 residues. The CDR3 is CASSLGYNSYEQYF. CDR3 bases: TGCGCCAGCAGCTTGGGTTATAACTCCTACGAGCAGTACTTC. Combining the CDR3 with reference TRBV5-1 and TRBJ2-7 gives the whole variable domain KAGVTQTPRYLIKTRGQQVTLSCSPISGHRSVSWYQQTPGQGLQFLFEYFSETQRNKGNFPGRFSGRQFSNSRSEMNVSTLELGDSALYLCASSLGYNSYEQYFGPGTRLTVT.

The chain recombines TRBV30 with TRBJ1-2; D is possibly TRBD1 (5 bases). The CDR3 extends over 11 amino acids. CDR1 and CDR2 (germline): GTSNPN, SVGIG (reference sequence). Trimming pared 0 bases from V and 9 bases from J, leaving 8 bases between. The CDR3 DNA reads TGTGCCTGGAGTGTTGGGGACCGCTACACCTTC. Its protein product is CAWSVGDRYTF.

V gene TRBV6-5 combines with J gene TRBJ1-2, with 7 bases identical to TRBD1. This CDR3 is 12 amino acids long. Germline loops: CDR1 MNHEY, CDR2 SVGAGI. Unmatched junction bases numbered 0, after V lost 5 bases and J lost 3 bases. CDR3 sequence reads: CASSTGDYGYTF. In DNA, the CDR3 is TGTGCCAGCAGTACAGGGGACTATGGCTACACCTTC.

This chain links TRBV12-3 or TRBV12-4 with TRBJ2-1, with a tentative D call TRBD2 (5 bases). The V end lost 3 bases, the J end lost 12 bases, and 6 bases lay between the germline ends. The CDR3 has 10 amino acids. The CDR3 nucleotides are TGTGCCAGCAGTTTTCGGGGGCAGTTCTTC. Residues: CASSFRGQFF.